The 20 T cell receptor beta chains below all came from one sample that was sequenced in a study of blood T cell repertoires in COVID-19. Clones were sequenced by immunoSEQ multiplex PCR, and TCRdb holds only the in-frame ones, with some missing. The table lists under 150,000 clones, more than 75% of them singletons, with less than 5.5% in the top ten. The sample taken for sequencing was peripheral blood. The receptors come from a woman aged 45 to 65 with acute or convalescent COVID-19.

In its sample, this clone was seen a few times. J is TRBJ2-7 and V is TRBV7-2, with TRBD1 as a possible D gene (5 bases). The CDR3 totals 13 residues. Germline V gene sequence: CDR1 SGHTA, CDR2 FQGNSA. V gave up 4 bases and J gave up 1 base, with 8 bases separating them. The CDR3 nucleotides read TGTGCCAGCAGCTGGGGCGTTTCCTACGAGCAGTACTTC. It specifies CASSWGVSYEQYF.

This sequence joins TRBV2 and TRBJ1-5; 8 nucleotides line up with TRBD1. The CDR3 consists of 15 residues. Germline assignment: CDR1 SNHLY and CDR2 FYNNEI. The V segment lost 4 bases and the J segment 7 bases; nucleotides outside the gene matches: 9. The DNA of the CDR3 is TGTGCCAGCAGTGCCGAAGCAGGGGGCGGCCAGCCCCAGCATTTT. Its protein is CASSAEAGGGQPQHF.

This clone showed up just a few times. CDR3 DNA sequence: TGTGCCAGCAATAAGCGGGGGGTCACAGATACGCAGTATTTT. Its translation is CASNKRGVTDTQYF. The chain couples TRBV27 to TRBJ2-3, with 9 positions matching TRBD2. There are 14 residues in the CDR3. The germline gives CDR1 MNHEY, CDR2 SMNVEV (reference sequence). Germline trimming cut 7 bases from V and 2 bases from J; bases unmatched to any gene: 4.

V usage is TRBV4-1 and J usage is TRBJ1-5, with 11 bases aligning to TRBD1. This CDR3 has 15 residues. V shed 4 bases, J shed 7 bases, and the junction held 6 bases outside the gene matches. Germline V gene sequence: CDR1 MGHRA, CDR2 YSYEKL. The DNA of the CDR3 is TGCGCCAGCAGCCGAGGGGACAGGGGGTTCCAGCCCCAGCATTTT. Amino acid sequence: CASSRGDRGFQPQHF.

J is TRBJ2-5 and V is TRBV4-2; TRBD2 agrees at 8 bases. Germline CDR1 is LGHNA and CDR2 is YNFKEQ. V lost 3 bases, J lost 3 bases, and 9 bases stayed unmatched. This CDR3 spans 16 amino acids. DNA for the CDR3: TGTGCCAGCAGCCAGTCCGGGACGCGGGGGGAAGAGACCCAGTACTTC. Its translation is CASSQSGTRGEETQYF.

The chain joins TRBV9 to TRBJ2-1; 7 bases align to TRBD2. With V trimmed by 3 bases and J by 4 bases, 13 bases remained unmatched. This CDR3 has 17 residues. Germline V gene data show CDR1 as SGDLS and CDR2 as YYNGEE. CDR3 sequence: CASSEESGKYLYNEQFF. The CDR3 DNA follows: TGTGCCAGCAGCGAGGAGAGCGGGAAGTACCTATACAATGAGCAGTTCTTC.

J is TRBJ1-2 and V is TRBV30; 8 nucleotides align to TRBD1. CDR1 is GTSNPN, CDR2 SVGIG, per germline (reference sequence). The J segment lost 5 bases and the V segment lost 2 bases, leaving 4 bases of the junction unmatched. The CDR3 has 13 amino acids. This chain's CDR3 is CAWSLTGGYGYTF. The CDR3 DNA reads TGTGCCTGGAGTCTTACAGGGGGTTATGGCTACACCTTC.

The chain recombines TRBV4-3 with TRBJ1-4, with 7 bases matching TRBD1. V dropped 5 bases and J dropped 7; count of bases not matched to a gene: 4. Germline V gives CDR1 LGHNA, CDR2 YSLEER. This CDR3 has 13 residues. The CDR3 region has the DNA TGCGCCAGCAGCGAAGGGGGCTTTGAAAAACTGTTTTTT. As protein: CASSEGGFEKLFF.

The gene calls are TRBV6-2 or TRBV6-3 and TRBJ2-2, with D unresolved. V was cut by 2 bases and J by 7 bases, with 23 bases left in between. Germline values: CDR1 MNHEY, CDR2 SVGEGT. The CDR3 has 18 amino acids. CDR3 sequence reads: CASSYSQAFHGSNGELFF. The CDR3, as DNA: TGTGCCAGCAGTTACAGTCAGGCCTTCCACGGATCTAACGGGGAGCTGTTTTTT.

The J gene is TRBJ1-6, the V gene TRBV19, with D perhaps TRBD1 (5 bases). V lost 6 bases and J lost 8, with 17 bases in between. The CDR3 has 15 residues. CDR1 is LNHDA and CDR2 is SQIVND in the germline V gene (reference sequence). CDR3 in DNA: TGTGCCAGTAGCGGCGGGGCCAGCAGCGATTCACCCCTCCACTTT. Translation: CASSGGASSDSPLHF. The variable domain in full, completed from reference TRBV19 and TRBJ1-6, reads DGGITQSPKYLFRKEGQNVTLSCEQNLNHDAMYWYRQDPGQGLRLIYYSQIVNDFQKGDIAEGYSVSREKKESFPLTVTSAQKNPTAFYLCASSGGASSDSPLHFGNGTRLTVT.

The rearrangement joins TRBV7-3 to TRBJ2-2, with a possible D match to TRBD2 (5 bases). This CDR3 comprises 14 residues. Trimming left V 1 base short and J 7 bases short, with 10 bases between. Looked up from germline, CDR1 is SGHTA and CDR2 is FQGTGA. CDR3 sequence (DNA): TGTGCCAGCAGCTTAAGCCTAGCTGTCGGGGAGCTGTTTTTT. It encodes CASSLSLAVGELFF. The variable domain in full, completed from reference TRBV7-3 and TRBJ2-2, reads GAGVSQTPSNKVTEKGKYVELRCDPISGHTALYWYRQSLGQGPEFLIYFQGTGAADDSGLPNDRFFAVRPEGSVSTLKIQRTERGDSAVYLCASSLSLAVGELFFGEGSRLTVL.

This chain joins TRBV3-1 (or the pseudogene TRBV3-2) and TRBJ1-1; 9 bases are a match to TRBD1. The CDR3 is 14 amino acids. V shed 4 bases, J shed 1 base, and the junction held 1 base outside the gene matches. The germline V gene encodes CDR1 LGHDT and CDR2 YNNKEL (reference sequence). In nucleotides, the CDR3 is TGTGCCAGCAGCCGACAGGGGGGGAACACTGAAGCTTTCTTT. It codes for CASSRQGGNTEAFF.

The CDR3 loop is CASSQGLRDTQYF. The CDR3 bases are TGTGCCAGCAGCCAAGGACTTAGAGATACGCAGTATTTT. The gene calls are TRBV4-2 and TRBJ2-3; D gene unclear. V was shortened by 1 base and J by 5 bases, with 7 bases between the two germline ends. Per the germline V gene, CDR1 is LGHNA and CDR2 is YNFKEQ. This CDR3 comprises 13 residues.

The rearrangement uses TRBV9 and TRBJ1-1; perhaps TRBD1 as D (5 bases). Deletions cut 4 bases from V and 4 bases from J, with 14 bases between. CDR3 length equals 14 residues. CDR1 is SGDLS and CDR2 is YYNGEE in the germline V gene. Here the CDR3 reads CASSMALQGTEAFF. DNA for the CDR3: TGTGCCAGCAGCATGGCTCTGCAGGGCACTGAAGCTTTCTTT. The whole variable domain, remainder taken from reference TRBV9 and TRBJ1-1, is DSGVTQTPKHLITATGQRVTLRCSPRSGDLSVYWYQQSLDQGLQFLIQYYNGEERAKGNILERFSAQQFPDLHSELNLSSLELGDSALYFCASSMALQGTEAFFGQGTRLTVV.

The chain links TRBV5-1 to TRBJ1-5; TRBD1 agrees at 9 bases. CDR1 and CDR2 (germline): SGHRS, YFSETQ. The CDR3 length is 15 residues. V dropped 2 bases and J dropped 3; count of bases not matched to a gene: 3. The CDR3 protein is CASSLGQGFNQPQHF. CDR3 nucleotide sequence: TGCGCCAGCAGCTTAGGACAGGGGTTCAATCAGCCCCAGCATTTT.

This rearrangement joins TRBV18 to TRBJ1-2, with 11 bases fitting TRBD1. CDR3 size: 15 residues. CDR1 and CDR2 (germline): KGHSH, LQKENI. V shed 3 bases, J shed 4 bases, and the junction held 4 bases outside the gene matches. For the CDR3, the DNA is TGTGCCAGCTCACCTGGACAGGGGGCCCGCTATGGCTACACCTTC. Translated: CASSPGQGARYGYTF. Looking up the rest from reference TRBV18 and TRBJ1-2 gives the full variable domain: NAGVMQNPRHLVRRRGQEARLRCSPMKGHSHVYWYRQLPEEGLKFMVYLQKENIIDESGMPKERFSAEFPKEGPSILRIQQVVRGDSAAYFCASSPGQGARYGYTFGSGTRLTVV.

The chain joins TRBV5-6 to TRBJ1-5; D gene unclear. Trimming took 1 base from V and 2 from J, leaving 7 bases between them. This CDR3 spans 14 amino acids. Germline CDR1 SGHDT, CDR2 YYEEEE. CDR3 bases: TGTGCCAGCAGCTTGAAGCAGGGCAATCAGCCCCAGCATTTT. Residues: CASSLKQGNQPQHF.

The DNA of the CDR3 is TGTGCCAGTAGTATAGCGAGTTTGAACACTGAAGCTTTCTTT. Translating gives CASSIASLNTEAFF. The gene calls are TRBV19 and TRBJ1-1; D unclear. This CDR3 contains 14 residues. Trimming stripped 1 base from V and 0 bases from J, with 6 bases between. Germline lookup yields CDR1 LNHDA and CDR2 SQIVND (reference sequence).

This clone was observed a few times. The genes are TRBV6-6 and TRBJ1-6; no reliable D call. V was cut by 2 bases and J by 7 bases, with 6 bases left in between. The CDR3 has 13 residues. CDR1 MNHNY and CDR2 SVGAGI come from the germline V gene (reference sequence). The CDR3 sequence is CASSYIENSPLHF. CDR3 sequence (DNA): TGTGCCAGCAGTTACATCGAGAATTCACCCCTCCACTTT.

The V call is TRBV11-1, the J call TRBJ2-1; 7 nucleotides agree with TRBD2. The ends lost 4 bases at V and 10 bases at J; junction bases unmatched: 13. Germline V gene data show CDR1 as SGHAT and CDR2 as FQDESV (reference sequence). The CDR3 sequence is 15 residues long. CDR3 coding DNA: TGTGCCAGCAGCTCCTCCGGGACTATGGTCAGGGAGCAGTTCTTC. Translated, it gives CASSSSGTMVREQFF.